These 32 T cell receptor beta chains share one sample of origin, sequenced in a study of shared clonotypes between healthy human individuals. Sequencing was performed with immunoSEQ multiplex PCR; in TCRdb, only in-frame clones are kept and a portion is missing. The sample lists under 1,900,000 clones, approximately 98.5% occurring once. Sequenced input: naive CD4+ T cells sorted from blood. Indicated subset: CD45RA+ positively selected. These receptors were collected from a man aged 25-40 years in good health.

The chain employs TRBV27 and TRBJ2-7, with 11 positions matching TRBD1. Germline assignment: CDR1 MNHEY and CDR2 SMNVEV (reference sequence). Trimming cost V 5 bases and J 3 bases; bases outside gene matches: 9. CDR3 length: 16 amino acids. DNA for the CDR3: TGTGCCAGCAGTCCTTTACGGGGACAGGGGGGCTACGAGCAGTACTTC. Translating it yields CASSPLRGQGGYEQYF.

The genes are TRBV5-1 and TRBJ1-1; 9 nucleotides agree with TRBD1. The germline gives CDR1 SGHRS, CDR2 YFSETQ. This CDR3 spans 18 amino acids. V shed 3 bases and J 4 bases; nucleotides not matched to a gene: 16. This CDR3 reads CASSSIGQGRIVGTEAFF. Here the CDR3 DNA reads TGCGCCAGCAGCTCCATTGGACAGGGGCGGATAGTCGGCACTGAAGCTTTCTTT.

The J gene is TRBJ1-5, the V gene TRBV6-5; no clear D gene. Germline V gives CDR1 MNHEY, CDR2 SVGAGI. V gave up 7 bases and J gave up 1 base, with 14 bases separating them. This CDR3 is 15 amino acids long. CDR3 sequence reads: CASTRSALSNQPQHF. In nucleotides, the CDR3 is TGTGCCAGCACCAGATCGGCTTTGAGCAATCAGCCCCAGCATTTT.

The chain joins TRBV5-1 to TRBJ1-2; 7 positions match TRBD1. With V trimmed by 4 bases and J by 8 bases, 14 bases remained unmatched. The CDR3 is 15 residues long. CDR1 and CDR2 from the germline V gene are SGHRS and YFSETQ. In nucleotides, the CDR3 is TGCGCCAGCAGCCCTGAACAGGGCGTCAGGGGGGGCTACACCTTC. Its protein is CASSPEQGVRGGYTF.

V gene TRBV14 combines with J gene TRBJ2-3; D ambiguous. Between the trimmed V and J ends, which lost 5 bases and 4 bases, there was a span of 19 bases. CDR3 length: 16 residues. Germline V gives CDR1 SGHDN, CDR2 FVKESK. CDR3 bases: TGTGCCAGCAGCGTCTTTCCGTCTCTGGGATCAGATACGCAGTATTTT. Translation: CASSVFPSLGSDTQYF.

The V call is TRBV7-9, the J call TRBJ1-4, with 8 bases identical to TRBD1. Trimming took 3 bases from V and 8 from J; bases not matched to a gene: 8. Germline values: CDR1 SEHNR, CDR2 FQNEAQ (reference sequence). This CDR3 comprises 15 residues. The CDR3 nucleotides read TGTGCCAGCAGCTTCCTTGGACAGGGAGGAGAAAAACTGTTTTTT. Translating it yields CASSFLGQGGEKLFF.

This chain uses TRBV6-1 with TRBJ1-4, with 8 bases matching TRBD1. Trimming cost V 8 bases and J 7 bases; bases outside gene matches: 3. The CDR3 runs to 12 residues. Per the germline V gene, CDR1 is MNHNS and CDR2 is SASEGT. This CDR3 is CASRTGFEKLFF. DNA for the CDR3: TGTGCCAGCCGGACAGGGTTTGAAAAACTGTTTTTT.

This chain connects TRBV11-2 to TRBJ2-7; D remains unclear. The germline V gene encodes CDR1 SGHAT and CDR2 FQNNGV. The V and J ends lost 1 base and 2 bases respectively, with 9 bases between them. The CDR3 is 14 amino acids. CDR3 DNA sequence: TGTGCCAGCAGCTTAGGGGTGCCTACCTACGAGCAGTACTTC. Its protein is CASSLGVPTYEQYF.

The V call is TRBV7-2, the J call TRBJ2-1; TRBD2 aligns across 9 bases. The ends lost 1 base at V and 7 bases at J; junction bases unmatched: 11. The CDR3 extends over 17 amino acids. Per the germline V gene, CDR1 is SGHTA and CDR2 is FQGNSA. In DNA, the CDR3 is TGTGCCAGCAGCTTAGTACCAGCGGGAGGAGTTTTGAATGAGCAGTTCTTC. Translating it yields CASSLVPAGGVLNEQFF. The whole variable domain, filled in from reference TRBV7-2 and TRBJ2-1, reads GAGVSQSPSNKVTEKGKDVELRCDPISGHTALYWYRQSLGQGLEFLIYFQGNSAPDKSGLPSDRFSAERTGGSVSTLTIQRTQQEDSAVYLCASSLVPAGGVLNEQFFGPGTRLTVL.

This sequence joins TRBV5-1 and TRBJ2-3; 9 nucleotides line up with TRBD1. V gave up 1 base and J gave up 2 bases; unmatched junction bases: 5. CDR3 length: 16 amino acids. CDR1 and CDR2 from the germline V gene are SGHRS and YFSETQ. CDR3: CASSLRGTGYTDTQYF. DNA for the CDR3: TGCGCCAGCAGCTTGAGGGGGACAGGGTACACAGATACGCAGTATTTT.

The CDR3 DNA sequence: TGTGCCAGCAGCTTAGGGGACAGGGAATCGGGGATACGTGGCTACACCTTC. Encoded protein: CASSLGDRESGIRGYTF. The chain has TRBV7-2 and TRBJ1-2; 9 positions agree with TRBD1. Per germline, CDR1 SGHTA and CDR2 FQGNSA. J lost 7 bases, V lost 1 base, and 13 bases had no gene match. There are 17 residues in the CDR3.

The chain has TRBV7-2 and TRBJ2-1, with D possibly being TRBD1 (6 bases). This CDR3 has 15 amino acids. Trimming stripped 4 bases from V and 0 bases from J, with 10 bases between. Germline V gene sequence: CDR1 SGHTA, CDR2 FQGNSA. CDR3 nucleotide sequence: TGTGCCAGCAGCTCCTCCAGGGGCTCCTACAATGAGCAGTTCTTC. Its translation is CASSSSRGSYNEQFF.

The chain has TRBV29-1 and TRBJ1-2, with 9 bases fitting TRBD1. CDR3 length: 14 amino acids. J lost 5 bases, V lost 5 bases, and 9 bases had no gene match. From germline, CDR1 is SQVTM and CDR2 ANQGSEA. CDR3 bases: TGCAGCGTTACAGGGGGCAAGAGGAGGTATGGCTACACCTTC. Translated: CSVTGGKRRYGYTF. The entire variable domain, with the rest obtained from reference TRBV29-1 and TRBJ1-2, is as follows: SAVISQKPSRDICQRGTSLTIQCQVDSQVTMMFWYRQQPGQSLTLIATANQGSEATYESGFVIDKFPISRPNLTFSTLTVSNMSPEDSSIYLCSVTGGKRRYGYTFGSGTRLTVV.

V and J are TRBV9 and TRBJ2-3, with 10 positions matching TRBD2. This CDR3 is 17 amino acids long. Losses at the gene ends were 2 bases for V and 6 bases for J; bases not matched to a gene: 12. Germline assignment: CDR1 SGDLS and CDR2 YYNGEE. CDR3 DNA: TGTGCCAGCAGCGTCCCAGGACTAGCGGTTCCCCCGGATACGCAGTATTTT. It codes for CASSVPGLAVPPDTQYF.

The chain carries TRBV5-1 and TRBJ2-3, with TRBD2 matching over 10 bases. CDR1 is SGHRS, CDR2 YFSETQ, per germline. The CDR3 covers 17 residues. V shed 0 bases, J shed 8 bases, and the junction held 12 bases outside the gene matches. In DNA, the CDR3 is TGCGCCAGCAGCTTGGCCGGAGCGGGAGGGCCTATGGCTACGCAGTATTTT. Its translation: CASSLAGAGGPMATQYF.

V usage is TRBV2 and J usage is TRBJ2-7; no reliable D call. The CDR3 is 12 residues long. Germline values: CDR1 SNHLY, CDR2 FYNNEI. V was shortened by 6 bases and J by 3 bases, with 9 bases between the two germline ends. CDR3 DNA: TGTGCCAGCAGCCTAGACAACTACGAGCAGTACTTC. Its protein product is CASSLDNYEQYF.

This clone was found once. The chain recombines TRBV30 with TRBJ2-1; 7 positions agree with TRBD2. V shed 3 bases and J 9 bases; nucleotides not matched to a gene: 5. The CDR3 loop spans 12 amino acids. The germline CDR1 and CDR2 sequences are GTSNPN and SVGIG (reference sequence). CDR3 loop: CAWSASGIEQFF. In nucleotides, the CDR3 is TGTGCCTGGAGCGCGAGCGGGATTGAGCAGTTCTTC.

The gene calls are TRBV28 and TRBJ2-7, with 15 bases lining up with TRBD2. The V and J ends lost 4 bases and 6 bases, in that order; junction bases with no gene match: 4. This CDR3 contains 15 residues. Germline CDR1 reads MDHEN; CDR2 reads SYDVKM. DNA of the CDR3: TGTGCCAGCAGTTCGTGGACTAGCGGGAGGGCCGAGCAGTACTTC. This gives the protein CASSSWTSGRAEQYF.

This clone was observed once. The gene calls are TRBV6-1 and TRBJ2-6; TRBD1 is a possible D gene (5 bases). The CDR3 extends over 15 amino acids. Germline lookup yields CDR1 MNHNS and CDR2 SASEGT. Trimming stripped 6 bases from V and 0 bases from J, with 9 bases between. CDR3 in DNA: TGTGCCAGCAGAGATACAGGCTCTGGGGCCAACGTCCTGACTTTC. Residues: CASRDTGSGANVLTF.

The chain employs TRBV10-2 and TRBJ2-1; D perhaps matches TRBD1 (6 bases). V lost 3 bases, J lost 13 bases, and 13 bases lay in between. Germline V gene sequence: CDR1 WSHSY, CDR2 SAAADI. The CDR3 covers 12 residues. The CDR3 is CASSDSRGIQFF. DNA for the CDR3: TGCGCCAGCAGTGATAGCAGGGGCATACAGTTCTTC.

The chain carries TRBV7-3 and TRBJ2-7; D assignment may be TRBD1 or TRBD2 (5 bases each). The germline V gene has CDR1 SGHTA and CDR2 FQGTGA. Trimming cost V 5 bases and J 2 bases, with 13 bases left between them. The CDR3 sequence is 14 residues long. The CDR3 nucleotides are TGTGCCAGCAGCCCGGGACCAGGAACCTACGAGCAGTACTTC. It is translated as CASSPGPGTYEQYF.

CDR3: CASSDPTGAHEKLFF. CDR3 DNA: TGCGCCAGCAGCGACCCGACAGGGGCTCATGAAAAACTGTTTTTT. The chain joins TRBV5-1 to TRBJ1-4, with 8 bases matching TRBD1. V dropped 4 bases and J dropped 6; count of bases not matched to a gene: 8. Germline loops: CDR1 SGHRS, CDR2 YFSETQ. The CDR3 extends over 15 amino acids.

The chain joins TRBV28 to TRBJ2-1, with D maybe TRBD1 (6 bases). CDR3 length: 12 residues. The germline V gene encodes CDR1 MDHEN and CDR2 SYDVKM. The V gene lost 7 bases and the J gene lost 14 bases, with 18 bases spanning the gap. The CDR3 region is CASTARGKGEFF. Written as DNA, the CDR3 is TGTGCCAGCACTGCCCGGGGAAAGGGGGAGTTCTTC.

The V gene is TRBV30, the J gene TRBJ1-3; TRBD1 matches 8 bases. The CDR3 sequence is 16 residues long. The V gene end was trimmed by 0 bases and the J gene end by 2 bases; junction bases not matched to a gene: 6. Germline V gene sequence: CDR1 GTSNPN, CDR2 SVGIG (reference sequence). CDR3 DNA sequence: TGTGCCTGGAGTGTACGATCAGGGGGCACTGGAAACACCATATATTTT. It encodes CAWSVRSGGTGNTIYF.

CDR3 DNA sequence: TGTGCCAGCAGTCGTTCGCCGGGACAGGGGAAAAACATTCAGTACTTC. Translated, it gives CASSRSPGQGKNIQYF. V gene TRBV27 combines with J gene TRBJ2-4; 10 bases align to TRBD1. This CDR3 comprises 16 residues. J gave up 4 bases and V 5 bases, and 8 bases lay outside the gene matches. CDR1 and CDR2 from the germline V gene are MNHEY and SMNVEV (reference sequence).

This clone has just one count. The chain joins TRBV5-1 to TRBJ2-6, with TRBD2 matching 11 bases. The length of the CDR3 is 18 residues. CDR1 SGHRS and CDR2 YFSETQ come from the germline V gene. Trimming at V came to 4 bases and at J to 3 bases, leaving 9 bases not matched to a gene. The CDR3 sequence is CASSLLAGEGGGANVLTF. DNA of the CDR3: TGCGCCAGCAGCCTACTAGCGGGAGAGGGCGGTGGGGCCAACGTCCTGACTTTC.

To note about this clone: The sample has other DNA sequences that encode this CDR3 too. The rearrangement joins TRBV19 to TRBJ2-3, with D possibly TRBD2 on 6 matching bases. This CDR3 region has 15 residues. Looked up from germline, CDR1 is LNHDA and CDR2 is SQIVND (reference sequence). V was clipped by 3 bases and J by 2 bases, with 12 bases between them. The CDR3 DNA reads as TGTGCCAGTAGTATTGGGGGGAGTCCCACAGATACGCAGTATTTT. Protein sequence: CASSIGGSPTDTQYF.

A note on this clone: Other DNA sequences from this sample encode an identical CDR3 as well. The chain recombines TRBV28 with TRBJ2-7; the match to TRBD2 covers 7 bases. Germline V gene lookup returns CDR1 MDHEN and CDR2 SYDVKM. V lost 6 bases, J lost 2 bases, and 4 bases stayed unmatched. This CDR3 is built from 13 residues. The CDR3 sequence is CASRTGLPYEQYF. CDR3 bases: TGTGCCAGCAGGACGGGACTACCCTACGAGCAGTACTTC. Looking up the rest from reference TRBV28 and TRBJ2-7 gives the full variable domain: DVKVTQSSRYLVKRTGEKVFLECVQDMDHENMFWYRQDPGLGLRLIYFSYDVKMKEKGDIPEGYSVSREKKERFSLILESASTNQTSMYLCASRTGLPYEQYFGPGTRLTVT.

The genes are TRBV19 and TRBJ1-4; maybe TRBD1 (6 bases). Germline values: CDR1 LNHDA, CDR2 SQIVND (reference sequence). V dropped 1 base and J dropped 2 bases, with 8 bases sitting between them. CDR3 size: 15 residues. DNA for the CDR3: TGTGCCAGTAGTATAGCCAGGGGCACTAATGAAAAACTGTTTTTT. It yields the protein CASSIARGTNEKLFF.

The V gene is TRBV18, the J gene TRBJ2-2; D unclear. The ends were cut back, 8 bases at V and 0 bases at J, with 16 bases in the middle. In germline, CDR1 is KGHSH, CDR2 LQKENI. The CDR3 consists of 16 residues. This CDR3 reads CASQSPGTSNTGELFF. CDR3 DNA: TGTGCCAGCCAATCACCCGGAACCTCGAACACCGGGGAGCTGTTTTTT.

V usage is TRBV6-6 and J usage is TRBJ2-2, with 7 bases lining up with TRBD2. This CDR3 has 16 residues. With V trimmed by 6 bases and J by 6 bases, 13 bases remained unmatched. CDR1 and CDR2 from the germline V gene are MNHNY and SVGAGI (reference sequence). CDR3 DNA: TGTGCCAGCAGCAAGAGACTAGCCCAGGTTTCCGGGGAGCTGTTTTTT. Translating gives CASSKRLAQVSGELFF.

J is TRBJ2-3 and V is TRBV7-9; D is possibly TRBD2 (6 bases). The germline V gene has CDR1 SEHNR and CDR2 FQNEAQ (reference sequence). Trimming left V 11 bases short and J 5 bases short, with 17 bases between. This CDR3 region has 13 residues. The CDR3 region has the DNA TGTGCCGGGGTAAAGGCGGGAATAGATACGCAGTATTTT. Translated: CAGVKAGIDTQYF.